Following are 3 T cell receptor beta chains from one sample sequenced in a study of blood T cell repertoires in COVID-19. TCRdb keeps only in-frame clones here, not all; method: immunoSEQ multiplex PCR. The table includes about 200,000 clones, around 80% detected once. Sequencing input: PBMCs or T cells enriched from blood (not recorded which). These TCRs come from a woman in her 50s with acute COVID-19.

The V call is TRBV5-1, the J call TRBJ1-1; 9 bases are shared with TRBD1. Trimming removed 0 bases from V and 5 bases from J; junction bases left unmatched: 5. The CDR3 covers 15 residues. Germline values: CDR1 SGHRS, CDR2 YFSETQ. The CDR3 DNA is TGCGCCAGCAGCTTGGGGGACAGGGTCGGGACTGAAGCTTTCTTT. This translates into CASSLGDRVGTEAFF.

The J gene is TRBJ1-2, the V gene TRBV3-1 (or the pseudogene TRBV3-2), with D unclear. This CDR3 region has 14 residues. The germline gives CDR1 LGHDT, CDR2 YNNKEL (reference sequence). V was cut by 5 bases and J by 8 bases, with 18 bases left in between. The CDR3 loop is CASSSTRPRVGYTF. The CDR3 bases are TGTGCCAGCAGCTCCACCCGACCGCGGGTCGGCTACACCTTC.

This clone has at least ten counts. Other nucleotide sequences in the sample specify the same CDR3. J is TRBJ1-1 and V is TRBV4-3; D is unclear. This CDR3 region has 14 residues. Germline-derived CDR1 and CDR2 are LGHNA and YSLEER. V was pared by 9 bases and J by 0 bases, with 14 bases between. The CDR3 reads CASSPGAVNTEAFF. CDR3 DNA sequence: TGCGCCAGTTCCCCCGGAGCGGTGAACACTGAAGCTTTCTTT.